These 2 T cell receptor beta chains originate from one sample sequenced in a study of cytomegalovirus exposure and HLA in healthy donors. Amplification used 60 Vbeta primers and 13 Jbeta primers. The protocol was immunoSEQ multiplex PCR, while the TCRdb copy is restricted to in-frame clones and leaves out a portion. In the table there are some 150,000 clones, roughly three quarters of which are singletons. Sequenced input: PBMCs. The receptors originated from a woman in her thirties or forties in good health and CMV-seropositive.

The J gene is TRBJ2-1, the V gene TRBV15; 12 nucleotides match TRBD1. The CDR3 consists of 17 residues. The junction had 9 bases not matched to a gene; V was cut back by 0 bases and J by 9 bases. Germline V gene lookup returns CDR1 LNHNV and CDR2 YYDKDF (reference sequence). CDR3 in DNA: TGTGCCACCAGCAGAGATTTACGGGGACAGGGGGCCGGTGAGCAGTTCTTC. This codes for CATSRDLRGQGAGEQFF.

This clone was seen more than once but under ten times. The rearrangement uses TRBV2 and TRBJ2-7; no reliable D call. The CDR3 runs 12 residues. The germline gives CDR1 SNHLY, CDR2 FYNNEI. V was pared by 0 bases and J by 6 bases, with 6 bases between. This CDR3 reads CASSEAPREQYF. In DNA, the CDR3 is TGTGCCAGCAGTGAAGCGCCGCGCGAGCAGTACTTC.